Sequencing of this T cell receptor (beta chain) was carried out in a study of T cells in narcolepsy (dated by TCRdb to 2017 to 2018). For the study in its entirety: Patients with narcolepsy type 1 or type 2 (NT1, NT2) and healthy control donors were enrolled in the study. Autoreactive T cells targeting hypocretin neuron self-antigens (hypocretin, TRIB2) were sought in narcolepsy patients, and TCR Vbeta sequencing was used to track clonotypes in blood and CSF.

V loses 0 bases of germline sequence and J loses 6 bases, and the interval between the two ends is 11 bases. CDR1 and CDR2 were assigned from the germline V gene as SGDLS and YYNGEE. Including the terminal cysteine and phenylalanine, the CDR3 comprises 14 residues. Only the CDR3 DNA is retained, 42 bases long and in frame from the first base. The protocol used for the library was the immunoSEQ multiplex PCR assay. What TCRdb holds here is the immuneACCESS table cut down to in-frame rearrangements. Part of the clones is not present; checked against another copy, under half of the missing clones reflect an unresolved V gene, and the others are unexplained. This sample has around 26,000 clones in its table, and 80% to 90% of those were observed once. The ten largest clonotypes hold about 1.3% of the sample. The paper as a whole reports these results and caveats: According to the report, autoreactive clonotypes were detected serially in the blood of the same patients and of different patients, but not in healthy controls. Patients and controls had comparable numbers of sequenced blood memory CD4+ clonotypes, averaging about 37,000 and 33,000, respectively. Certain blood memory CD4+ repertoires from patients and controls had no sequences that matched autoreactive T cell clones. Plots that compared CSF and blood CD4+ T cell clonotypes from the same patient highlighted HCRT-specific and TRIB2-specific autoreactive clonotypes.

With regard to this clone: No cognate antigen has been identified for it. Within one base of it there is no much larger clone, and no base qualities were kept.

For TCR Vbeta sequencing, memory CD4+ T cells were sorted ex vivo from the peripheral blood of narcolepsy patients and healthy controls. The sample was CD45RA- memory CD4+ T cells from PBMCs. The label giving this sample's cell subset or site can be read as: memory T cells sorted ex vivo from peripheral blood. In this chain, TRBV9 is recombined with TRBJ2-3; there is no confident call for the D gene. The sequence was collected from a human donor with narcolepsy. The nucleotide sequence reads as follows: TGTGCCAGCAGCGTAGCTGAGGTAGTGGATACGCAGTATTTT. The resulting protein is CASSVAEVVDTQYF.